This T cell receptor beta chain was profiled in a study of early T cells in non-severe SARS-CoV-2 infection. For the study at large: With bulk RNA from unsorted whole blood as input, sequencing yielded unpaired chains. Broader study findings: VDJdb matches were skewed toward anti-spike CD8 T cell responses.

This clonotype was observed a few times. The antigen is not known. This CDR3 is 13 amino acids long. The V gene lost 6 bases and the J gene lost 5 bases, with 13 bases spanning the gap. Germline values: CDR1 SEHNR, CDR2 FQNEAQ (reference sequence). Unique molecular identifiers tagged individual cDNA molecules. TCRdb independently ran MiXCR on the 5' RACE reads; one entry per CDR3 protein. The table has just under 65,000 distinct CDR3 sequences, over 10% seen once. Sample: whole blood. The sequence was obtained from an adult who was a healthcare worker with PCR-confirmed SARS-CoV-2 infection or an uninfected control (not recorded which). V is TRBV7-9 and J is TRBJ1-1, with D perhaps matching TRBD1 (6 bases). The DNA for the CDR3 is TGTGCCAGCAGTGGGGGCAGCCGGACTGAAGCTTTCTTT. This codes for CASSGGSRTEAFF.